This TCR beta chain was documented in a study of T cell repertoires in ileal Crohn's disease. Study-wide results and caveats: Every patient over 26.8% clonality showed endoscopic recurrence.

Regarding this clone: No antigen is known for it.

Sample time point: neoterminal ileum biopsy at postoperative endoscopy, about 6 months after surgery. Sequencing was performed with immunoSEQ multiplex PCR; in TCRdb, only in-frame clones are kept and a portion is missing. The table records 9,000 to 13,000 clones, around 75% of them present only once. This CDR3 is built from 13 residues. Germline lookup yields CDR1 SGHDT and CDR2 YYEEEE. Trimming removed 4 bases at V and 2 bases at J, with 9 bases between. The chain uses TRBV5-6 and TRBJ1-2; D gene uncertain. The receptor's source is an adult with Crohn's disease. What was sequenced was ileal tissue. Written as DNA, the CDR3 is TGTGCCAGCAGCGACGACAACAACTATGGCTACACCTTC. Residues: CASSDDNNYGYTF.